Below are 8 T cell receptor beta chains sequenced from a single sample in a study of spatial heterogeneity in lung cancer (dated by TCRdb to between 2017 and 2020). In light of the paper, this sample's time point label describes: sample taken at primary tumor resection. Whole RNA extracted from tumor and nontumor lung tissue, or from cryopreserved PBMC samples, was used for TCR sequencing without cell sorting. The library relied on 5' RACE. Sequenced on a NextSeq 500. TCRdb handled the public reads itself, with Q25 trimming in fastp and clone calling in MiXCR, and kept productive beta chains. Rows merge per CDR3 protein into single entries with the most common DNA and genes. Across this sample there are more than 10,000 distinct CDR3 sequences, with 14% seen only once. Together, the top ten hold 35% to 45% of the sample. Sample: PBMCs, taken at surgery. The receptors shown here come from a male donor with early-stage non-small cell lung cancer.

This clonotype was detected only once. This chain connects TRBV20-1 to TRBJ1-1; a weak D match, TRBD1 (6 bases). The CDR3 spans 13 residues. V was trimmed by 0 bases and J by 3 bases, leaving 8 bases between them. Germline values: CDR1 DFQATT, CDR2 SNEGSKA (reference sequence). CDR3 residues: CSARDAGDTEAFF. As DNA, the CDR3 is TGCAGTGCTAGAGATGCAGGGGACACTGAAGCTTTCTTT.

This clonotype was found many times. The CDR3 sequence is CASSPRLAGGNEQFF. In nucleotides, the CDR3 is TGTGCCAGCAGTCCTCGACTAGCGGGGGGCAATGAGCAGTTCTTC. The chain combines TRBV12-3 or TRBV12-4 with TRBJ2-1; the match to TRBD2 covers 13 bases. The CDR3 length is 15 residues. Trimming cost V 5 bases and J 6 bases; bases outside gene matches: 4.

The chain couples TRBV18 to TRBJ2-2; D ambiguous. V was trimmed by 4 bases and J by 1 base, leaving 10 bases between them. This CDR3 has 15 amino acids. Germline V gene sequence: CDR1 KGHSH, CDR2 LQKENI. The CDR3 region is CASSLPTRNTGELFF. CDR3 nucleotide sequence: TGTGCCAGCTCACTCCCGACTCGGAACACCGGGGAGCTGTTTTTT. Variable domain in full (rest from reference TRBV18 and TRBJ2-2): NAGVMQNPRHLVRRRGQEARLRCSPMKGHSHVYWYRQLPEEGLKFMVYLQKENIIDESGMPKERFSAEFPKEGPSILRIQQVVRGDSAAYFCASSLPTRNTGELFFGEGSRLTVL.

The chain combines TRBV20-1 with TRBJ1-2, with D possibly TRBD1 on 5 matching bases. Germline V lookup: CDR1 DFQATT, CDR2 SNEGSKA (reference sequence). This CDR3 comprises 11 residues. Trimming pared 1 base from V and 11 bases from J, leaving 11 bases between. The CDR3 DNA reads TGCAGTGCTAGAGGGACATCACGGTACACCTTC. Encoded protein: CSARGTSRYTF.

This clonotype was observed a few times. This rearrangement joins TRBV3-1 to TRBJ2-5; tentatively, D is TRBD1 (6 bases). This CDR3 comprises 14 residues. V was cut by 3 bases and J by 2 bases, with 10 bases left in between. Per germline, CDR1 LGHDT and CDR2 YNNKEL (reference sequence). The CDR3: CASSHAGQQETQYF. CDR3 DNA sequence: TGTGCCAGCAGCCATGCCGGACAGCAAGAGACCCAGTACTTC.

The chain has TRBV20-1 and TRBJ2-1; D not resolved. The CDR3 sequence is 13 residues long. V lost 4 bases and J lost 3, with 10 bases in between. Germline V CDR1 and CDR2: DFQATT, SNEGSKA (reference sequence). As DNA, the CDR3 is TGCAGTGCTATAGTAGCTAACTACAATGAGCAGTTCTTC. Its translation: CSAIVANYNEQFF.

In its sample, this clonotype was seen many times. The chain uses TRBV10-3 and TRBJ2-3; D is unresolved. V lost 2 bases, J lost 5 bases, and 11 bases lay in between. The V gene's germline CDR1 is ENHRY and CDR2 SYGVKD. The CDR3 runs 14 residues. The CDR3, as DNA: TGTGCCATCAGTGAGACGGTCAACGTAGATACGCAGTATTTT. The encoded protein is CAISETVNVDTQYF.

The chain joins TRBV2 to TRBJ1-1; weak D call: TRBD1 (5 bases). CDR1 is SNHLY and CDR2 is FYNNEI in the germline V gene. V was trimmed by 6 bases and J by 3 bases, leaving 11 bases between them. This CDR3 is 13 amino acids long. The CDR3 here is CASSLGAHTEAFF. The CDR3 DNA reads as TGTGCCAGCAGCCTTGGGGCCCACACTGAAGCTTTCTTT.